This TCR beta chain appears in the sequencing data of a study of beta chain features in type 1 diabetes (dated by TCRdb to between 2018 and 2020). In the study overall: Patients and healthy donors did not differ in mean age, gender distribution, total cell number or subset yield. Naive and central memory subsets were obtained from all 28 donors, but regulatory and stem cell-like memory subsets were isolated from only 8 patients and roughly 8 healthy donors. In the study, recently diagnosed type 1 diabetes patients and matched healthy donors were compared on the TCRB repertoires of their sorted circulating CD4+ T cell subsets. A total of 85 million to 110 million sorted cells were examined across all samples, and RNA yield correlated strongly with the number of cells per subset.

Each donor gave one peripheral blood draw, averaging approximately 0.12 L, which was collected into heparinised tubes. A BD FACSAria II was used to sort naive, central memory, regulatory and stem cell-like memory CD4+ T cells with a panel that included CD45RO, CCR7, CD25, CD127, CD95 and CD27. A purity above 98% was achieved for all sorted populations. PBMCs were isolated right away by Lymphoprep density gradient centrifugation and were stained directly, without culture. To minimize batch effects, samples were stained and sorted in pairs, one healthy donor with one patient per experiment. The germline V gene supplies CDR1 ENHRY and CDR2 SYGVKD. Relative to germline, V is missing 0 bases and J is missing 10 bases, with 5 bases of the junction outside any gene match. The CDR3 numbers 15 residues from cysteine through phenylalanine. Here the CDR3 DNA is all that survives: 45 bases in frame from base 1.

The investigation overall reported the following: Type 1 diabetes patients showed a moderate but significant shortening of TCRB CDR3 length in all four CD4+ subsets. HLA sub-analyses involved small numbers of individuals, so any influence of HLA type on TCRB rearrangement remained unresolved. Because cDNA was sequenced instead of genomic DNA, highly expressing activated cells could be over-represented, though the groups showed no difference in activation or CD3 levels. At VDJ recombination sites, type 1 diabetes patients had fewer insertions and more deleted nucleotides, which implies abnormalities in thymic rearrangement. Naive, central memory and regulatory TCRB repertoires appeared to be more similar among patients than among healthy donors. PCR might favor shorter templates, but patient and control samples were amplified and corrected together, so any skew would affect both groups equally.

All of the isolated RNA was reverse transcribed with the High Capacity cDNA Reverse Transcription Kit, so expressed TCRB transcripts were sequenced. Naive, central memory and regulatory T cell samples underwent deep immunoSEQ sequencing, averaging approximately 3.5 million total reads per sample. Sorted cells were lysed in RLT buffer, and RNA was extracted using DNase-treated RNeasy Micro or Mini kits according to cell number. Each cell subset was processed on its own to prevent cross-contamination, while patient and healthy donor samples were processed together. Using the immunoSEQ multiplex PCR, TCRB sequences were amplified from cDNA into 87-bp fragments spanning the CDR3 region. Sequencing of the amplicons was done on the Illumina HiSeq platform. The study's own analysis went as follows. Synthetic template baselines were used to correct PCR bias computationally, reads within Hamming distance 2 were collapsed together, and singletons that could not be merged were discarded. Reads were aligned to IMGT to assign V, D and J genes, CDR3 length, and insertions or deletions at six rearrangement sites. Clonotype counts were normalized to sorted cell number within each subset before computing true diversity and Gini coefficients with the tcR R package. The overlap coefficient, calculated on TCRB nucleotide sequences, was used to quantify repertoire sharing. In TCRdb, the immuneACCESS table is reduced to in-frame sequences with V and J assigned. These tables do not hold every clone; where another copy was compared, an unresolved V gene accounts for under half, and the others remain unexplained. V, J and clone size derive from that table, while D and trimming were established from the DNA sequence. The sample contains 95,000 to 150,000 clones, 16% of them found a single time. Approximately 2.2% of the sample lies in the top ten.

Details on this clone: Its antigen target is currently unknown. Base qualities are missing; no much larger clone stands one base away.

This TCR was sampled from a young man with type 1 diabetes. Sample: central memory CD4+ T cells from blood. The chain is encoded by TRBV10-3 joined to TRBJ1-6; the central 8 bases match TRBD1. This receptor has the CDR3 CAISESGQGGSPLHF. Here is the DNA: TGTGCCATCAGTGAGTCTGGACAGGGAGGCTCACCCCTCCACTTT.